The clone carrying this T cell receptor beta chain was seen at least ten times. Found in a library prepared for alpha chains, this beta chain is an off-target read, and its abundance has little meaning. The sample is drawn from a study of spatial heterogeneity in lung cancer. At the level of the study: More beta-chain than alpha-chain sequences were consistently detected. TCR and UMI combinations that were unique each appeared, on average, more than ten times in raw reads.

The study tagged each TCR cDNA molecule with a unique molecular identifier. TCRdb analysed the 5' RACE reads with MiXCR anew, one entry per CDR3 protein. Here the sample spans about 13,000 distinct CDR3 sequences, approximately 4.8% being singletons. Time point described: sample taken at primary tumor resection. From tumor, nontumor lung or frozen PBMC, whole RNA was taken unsorted for sequencing. The specimen comprised lung tumor tissue, sampled at surgery. This receptor was obtained from a human donor with early-stage non-small cell lung cancer.

The CDR3 loop is CASSTGGFGYTF. The DNA of the CDR3 is TGTGCCAGCAGTACAGGGGGATTTGGCTACACCTTC. The chain is built from TRBV12-3 or TRBV12-4 and TRBJ1-2; 8 positions agree with TRBD1. The CDR3 consists of 12 residues. V was pared by 5 bases and J by 7 bases, with 3 bases of the junction left unmatched.